These 5 T cell receptor beta chains were sequenced from one sample in a study of CD8 T cells in Susac syndrome. With random hexamers, roughly 0.5 to 1 ug RNA was reverse transcribed. TCRdb used MiXCR to reprocess the immunoSEQ multiplex PCR reads, holding one entry per CDR3 protein. Found here are approximately 210,000 distinct CDR3 sequences, about 94% of them singletons; the top ten hold over 0.15%. Sequenced material: CD4+ T cells from PBMCs. The source is a human donor with Susac syndrome.

This chain links TRBV6-5 with TRBJ1-3; 8 bases are shared with TRBD1. Looked up from germline, CDR1 is MNHEY and CDR2 is SVGAGI. V was clipped by 5 bases and J by 2 bases; unmatched bases: 5. CDR3 length: 15 amino acids. DNA for the CDR3: TGTGCCAGCAGTGGCAGGGGGCAAGCTGGAAACACCATATATTTT. Its translation is CASSGRGQAGNTIYF.

The chain couples TRBV14 to TRBJ2-5; D ambiguous. The V gene lost 4 bases and the J gene lost 2 bases, with 8 bases spanning the gap. Germline loops: CDR1 SGHDN, CDR2 FVKESK. The CDR3 extends over 13 amino acids. The CDR3 bases are TGTGCCAGCAGCCGTCGGGTTCAAGAGACCCAGTACTTC. This encodes CASSRRVQETQYF.

CDR3 in amino acids: CASNRGAADEAFF. The CDR3 DNA reads as TGTGCCAGCAACAGGGGGGCAGCAGATGAAGCTTTCTTT. The chain combines TRBV6-2 or TRBV6-3 with TRBJ1-1, with TRBD1 matching over 8 bases. CDR1 is MNHEY, CDR2 SVGEGT, per germline. CDR3 length equals 13 residues. Losses at the gene ends were 7 bases for V and 7 bases for J; bases not matched to a gene: 8.

The chain carries TRBV19 and TRBJ2-3, with D maybe TRBD1 (7 bases). V was trimmed by 7 bases and J by 1 base, leaving 15 bases between them. Germline loops: CDR1 LNHDA, CDR2 SQIVND (reference sequence). The CDR3 contains 15 residues. The CDR3 loop is CASTTEGARTDTQYF. The CDR3 DNA reads as TGTGCCAGTACCACGGAGGGGGCGCGCACAGATACGCAGTATTTT.

This clonotype is a singleton in its sample. This chain joins TRBV27 and TRBJ1-2; the D gene is possibly TRBD1 (5 bases). The CDR3 covers 15 residues. Trimming removed 4 bases from V and 3 bases from J, with 15 bases in between. Germline loops: CDR1 MNHEY, CDR2 SMNVEV (reference sequence). CDR3 loop: CASSSRRGIDYGYTF. As DNA, the CDR3 is TGTGCCAGCAGTTCACGGCGGGGGATTGACTATGGCTACACCTTC.